Sequencing of this T cell receptor beta chain was carried out in a study of blood T cells in healthy people across ages. The second PCR ran about 6 to 12 cycles with a sample-barcoded 5' primer and J-beta primers. TCRdb reprocessed the 5' RACE reads with MiXCR, giving one entry per CDR3 protein. The sample carries 1.5 million to 2 million distinct CDR3 sequences, about 35% recorded once. With regard to this clonotype: Its specificity is not known.

Broader study findings: Long-lived donors exceeded aged donors in naive CD4+ cells and diversity.

CDR1 is SEHNR and CDR2 is FQNEAQ in the germline V gene (reference sequence). The CDR3 runs 17 residues. J was trimmed by 4 bases and V by 6 bases; bases with no gene match: 14. The sequence was obtained from a woman under 40 in good health. The chain links TRBV7-9 to TRBJ2-1; 8 bases match TRBD2. The sample taken for sequencing was blood. The CDR3 DNA reads as TGTGCCAGCAGACCACCTCTGGCTAGCGGGTTTTACAATGAGCAGTTCTTC. This codes for CASRPPLASGFYNEQFF.